A selection of T cell receptor beta chains follows, all from one sample in a study of CD8 T cells in ankylosing spondylitis. Each CDR3 protein is one row after TCRdb ran MiXCR on the 5' RACE reads. The repertoire has about 130,000 distinct CDR3 sequences, approximately 9.9% of them found once; the top ten carry approximately 3.4%. Sequencing was performed on blood, either unsorted or a sorted T cell fraction (not recorded which). These receptor sequences come from a male donor with ankylosing spondylitis or in good health (not recorded which). Both conserved end residues are part of each CDR3. D genes are given only for firm matches. The size field is filled for only some rows; it gives once, few, many or a size class.

length | D | J | size | V | CDR3 | DNA
14 | TRBD2 | TRBJ2-5 | - | TRBV20-1 | CSATRTRVSETQYF | TGCAGTGCGACGAGGACTAGGGTTAGCGAGACCCAGTACTTC
18 | TRBD2 | TRBJ2-1 | many | TRBV19 | CASSEGLAGPSGRNEQFF | TGTGCCAGTAGCGAGGGACTAGCGGGGCCCAGCGGGAGAAATGAGCAGTTCTTC
14 | - | TRBJ2-2 | medium-sized | TRBV7-2 | CASSLTIYTGELFF | TGTGCCAGCAGCTTAACAATATACACCGGGGAGCTGTTTTTT
14 | TRBD1 | TRBJ1-2 | many | TRBV5-1 | CASSLGGQGHGYTF | TGCGCCAGCAGCTTGGGCGGACAGGGGCATGGCTACACCTTC
15 | - | TRBJ2-3 | - | TRBV29-1 | CSVEDSVPPQDTQYF | TGCAGCGTTGAAGATTCAGTGCCACCACAAGATACGCAGTATTTT
15 | TRBD2 | TRBJ2-3 | few | TRBV20-1 | CSARGGRPSTDTQYF | TGCAGTGCTAGAGGCGGGAGGCCTAGCACAGATACGCAGTATTTT
16 | TRBD2 | TRBJ2-7 | many | TRBV7-2 | CASSSRTSGSSYEQYF | TGTGCCAGCAGCTCCCGGACTAGCGGGAGCTCCTACGAGCAGTACTTC
15 | - | TRBJ2-3 | - | TRBV15 | CATRFLGASTDTQYF | TGTGCCACCCGGTTCTTGGGGGCTAGCACAGATACGCAGTATTTT
14 | - | TRBJ2-3 | - | TRBV5-1 | CASSLGAVSDTQYF | TGCGCCAGCAGCTTGGGGGCAGTGTCAGATACGCAGTATTTT
11 | - | TRBJ2-5 | many | TRBV5-1 | CASGPEETQYF | TGCGCCAGCGGCCCCGAAGAGACCCAGTACTTC
14 | - | TRBJ1-5 | - | TRBV20-1 | CSAPEGQGEVAQHF | TGCAGTGCACCAGAGGGTCAGGGAGAGGTAGCCCAGCATTTT
15 | - | TRBJ1-2 | many | TRBV2 | CASSPTSTGVYGYTF | TGTGCCAGCAGTCCAACCTCAACAGGAGTATATGGCTACACCTTC
15 | - | TRBJ1-5 | many | TRBV12-3/TRBV12-4 | CASRSGVNGNQPQHF | TGTGCCAGCAGGTCCGGGGTAAATGGCAATCAGCCCCAGCATTTT
15 | TRBD1 | TRBJ1-1 | many | TRBV20-1 | CSAEEPGQGNTEAFF | TGCAGTGCCGAAGAACCCGGACAGGGAAACACTGAAGCTTTCTTT
15 | TRBD2 | TRBJ2-1 | many | TRBV12-3/TRBV12-4 | CASSSSGTKYNEQFF | TGTGCCAGCAGTTCATCCGGGACTAAATACAATGAGCAGTTCTTC
14 | - | TRBJ2-7 | many | TRBV12-3/TRBV12-4 | CASSLYQGSYEQYF | TGTGCCAGCAGTTTATATCAGGGATCCTACGAGCAGTACTTC
11 | - | TRBJ2-5 | few | TRBV25-1 | CASSELRAQYF | TGTGCCAGCAGTGAATTAAGGGCCCAGTACTTC
15 | TRBD1 | TRBJ2-3 | many | TRBV5-1 | CASSRRDRATDTQYF | TGCGCCAGCAGCAGAAGGGACAGGGCCACAGATACGCAGTATTTT
15 | - | TRBJ1-3 | many | TRBV28 | CASTSSGGFGNTIYF | TGTGCCAGCACCTCGTCGGGGGGGTTTGGAAACACCATATATTTT
15 | - | TRBJ1-4 | many | TRBV25-1 | CASSAFLGDDEKLFF | TGTGCCAGCAGTGCTTTTTTGGGGGACGATGAAAAACTGTTTTTT
15 | - | TRBJ2-7 | - | TRBV30 | CAWSGSRGYSYEQYF | TGTGCCTGGAGTGGATCGCGCGGATACTCCTACGAGCAGTACTTC
14 | TRBD2 | TRBJ2-7 | once | TRBV25-1 | CASSLRGLGDEQYF | TGTGCCAGCAGCCTACGGGGACTAGGGGATGAGCAGTACTTC
17 | TRBD2 | TRBJ2-1 | many | TRBV9 | CASSPRGTSGSLNEQFF | TGTGCCAGCAGCCCCCGAGGGACTAGCGGGAGTTTAAATGAGCAGTTCTTC
15 | - | TRBJ2-3 | few | TRBV7-2 | CASSPGGGSTDTQYF | TGTGCCAGCAGCCCCGGAGGGGGGAGCACAGATACGCAGTATTTT
14 | - | TRBJ2-7 | many | TRBV29-1 | CSVRMPTSSYEQYF | TGCAGCGTGCGGATGCCGACCAGCTCCTACGAGCAGTACTTC
16 | TRBD1 | TRBJ2-7 | many | TRBV7-2 | CASSLLQLDRGYEQYF | TGTGCCAGCAGCTTATTACAATTGGACAGGGGTTACGAGCAGTACTTC
15 | TRBD2 | TRBJ2-7 | few | TRBV7-2 | CASSLEGGRPHEQYF | TGTGCCAGCAGCTTAGAAGGCGGGAGGCCCCACGAGCAGTACTTC
16 | - | TRBJ2-1 | many | TRBV10-3 | CAISESPGSSYNEQFF | TGTGCCATCAGTGAGTCGCCCGGGAGCTCCTACAATGAGCAGTTCTTC
14 | - | TRBJ2-1 | many | TRBV5-4 | CASSPTDNYNEQFF | TGTGCCAGCAGCCCAACAGACAACTACAATGAGCAGTTCTTC
15 | TRBD2 | TRBJ2-7 | - | TRBV7-8 | CASSLSGGRAYEQYF | TGTGCCAGCAGCCTTTCCGGCGGGAGGGCCTACGAGCAGTACTTC